This T cell receptor (beta chain) was documented in a study of blood T cell repertoires in COVID-19. Data came from immunoSEQ multiplex PCR; TCRdb stores just in-frame clones and leaves some out. Of 80,000 to 100,000 clones listed, 82% were seen once; the top ten hold 11%. Trimming took 9 bases from V and 1 from J; bases not matched to a gene: 4. The CDR3 sequence is 13 residues long. Germline CDR1 and CDR2: MNHEY and SVGAGI. Sequences were obtained from peripheral blood. The V call is TRBV6-5, the J call TRBJ2-5; 8 bases match TRBD1. This sequence was found in a man between 65 and 85 years old with active or convalescent COVID-19. The CDR3 region has the DNA TGTGCCAGTGGGGGACAGGCCCAAGAGACCCAGTACTTC. Its translation: CASGGQAQETQYF.